This TCR beta chain was recorded in a study of OX40 agonist ivuxolimab in advanced cancers. Findings of the study overall: CD8+ T cells were the subset that, on average, had more expanded clones than CD4+.

Sequencing used immunoSEQ multiplex PCR; TCRdb keeps in-frame clones, though not all of them. The table shows approximately 81,000 clones, with about 93% occurring only once. Of note for this clone: Its target is not known.

CDR1 and CDR2 from the germline V gene are SGDLS and YYNGEE. The CDR3 runs to 12 residues. V lost 4 bases, J lost 4 bases, and 6 bases lay in between. This sample comprised CD4+ or CD8+ T cells sorted from blood, obtained in a trial of the OX40 agonist ivuxolimab. This clonotype was sampled from an adult with an advanced solid tumor such as melanoma, head and neck, liver or kidney cancer. This chain links TRBV9 with TRBJ2-1, with unresolved D. The CDR3 DNA follows: TGTGCCAGCAGCCTCAATTACAATGAGCAGTTCTTC. Its translation: CASSLNYNEQFF.